This T cell receptor beta chain comes out of a study of CD8+ T cells in alopecia areata. Looking at the study overall: Severity among treated patients was scored by the percentage of scalp area affected. Findings and caveats of the study: Whereas mice showed it more clearly, TCR sharing across patients was murkier, possibly because of HLA.

Documented treatment: oral pan-JAK inhibitor, 5-10 mg twice daily. As part of sample collection, lesional scalp punch biopsies and peripheral blood were taken from alopecia areata patients. This clone was seen just once. The antigen is unknown. V was shortened by 9 bases and J by 4 bases, with 9 bases between the two germline ends. This CDR3 has 12 amino acids. Germline assignment: CDR1 SNHLY and CDR2 FYNNEI. Extracted RNA was reverse transcribed into cDNA, the sequencing template. Assay: immunoSEQ multiplex PCR; the TCRdb copy retains only in-frame clones and omits some. The sample carries more than 95,000 clones, roughly 50% recorded once.

The chain combines TRBV2 with TRBJ2-2, with unresolved D. The source is a human donor with alopecia areata. Sequenced here: CD8+ T cells sorted from blood, sampled at week 4, from a patient treated with tofacitinib. The CDR3 protein is CASNIITGELFF. In DNA, the CDR3 is TGTGCCAGTAATATAATCACCGGGGAGCTGTTTTTT.